The 15 T cell receptor beta chains listed next were all sequenced from one sample in a study of T cell clonotyping in hematopoietic cell transplantation. The repertoire was sequenced with immunoSEQ multiplex PCR; TCRdb's copy has only in-frame clones and lacks some. Of 25,000 to 35,000 clones in the sample, over 60% were seen once. Time point defined: recipient sample about 28 days before transplant, after cytoreduction. The starting material was peripheral blood mononuclear cells, obtained before stem cell transplant. Receptors were obtained from a man in his fifties with myelodysplastic syndrome. Some clones in this sample may be carry-over from other donors' samples.

This clone was seen only a few times. In nucleotides, the CDR3 is TGCGCCAGCAGCGAAACGACAGAGTATGGCTACACCTTC. Residues: CASSETTEYGYTF. J is TRBJ1-2 and V is TRBV5-1, with D possibly matching TRBD1 (5 bases). The CDR3 runs to 13 residues. The germline V gene has CDR1 SGHRS and CDR2 YFSETQ. V was shortened by 4 bases and J by 5 bases, with 12 bases between the two germline ends.

J is TRBJ2-7 and V is TRBV7-6; TRBD1 matches 10 bases. The length of the CDR3 is 21 residues. Germline CDR1 and CDR2: SGHVS and FNYEAQ. J gave up 3 bases and V 5 bases, and 25 bases lay outside the gene matches. As DNA, the CDR3 is TGTGCCAGCAGCCCCGGGACAGGGGAGACTAGCCAAAAAGGTATGTTCTACGAGCAGTACTTC. Its translation: CASSPGTGETSQKGMFYEQYF.

The chain couples TRBV5-1 to TRBJ2-3; D is unresolved. V lost 4 bases, J lost 0 bases, and 9 bases lay in between. This CDR3 is 14 amino acids long. The germline CDR1 and CDR2 sequences are SGHRS and YFSETQ. CDR3 DNA sequence: TGCGCCAGCAGCCTTGACATCAGCACAGATACGCAGTATTTT. This translates into CASSLDISTDTQYF.

This chain links TRBV7-2 with TRBJ2-1; 10 bases are shared with TRBD2. Unmatched junction bases numbered 2, after V lost 3 bases and J lost 6 bases. The CDR3 covers 14 residues. The germline CDR1 and CDR2 sequences are SGHTA and FQGNSA. The CDR3 region has the DNA TGTGCCAGCAGCTTCGGGACTAGCGCCAATGAGCAGTTCTTC. It encodes CASSFGTSANEQFF.

The chain couples TRBV4-2 to TRBJ1-5, with TRBD1 identical over 10 bases. The CDR3 is 14 residues long. The ends lost 3 bases at V and 5 bases at J; junction bases unmatched: 1. CDR1 and CDR2 (germline): LGHNA, YNFKEQ. CDR3 sequence reads: CASSQTGGDQPQHF. CDR3 DNA: TGTGCCAGCAGCCAGACAGGGGGCGATCAGCCCCAGCATTTT.

This rearrangement joins TRBV28 to TRBJ2-7; no clear D. CDR1 MDHEN and CDR2 SYDVKM come from the germline V gene. V lost 5 bases and J 4 bases, leaving 9 bases between the germline ends. The CDR3 sequence is 12 residues long. CDR3 in amino acids: CASSLDKYEQYF. The CDR3 DNA follows: TGTGCCAGCAGTCTAGACAAGTACGAGCAGTACTTC.

The rearrangement links TRBV6-1 to TRBJ1-6; D gene uncertain. Trimming cost V 2 bases and J 7 bases, with 6 bases left between them. Germline V gene data show CDR1 as MNHNS and CDR2 as SASEGT. The CDR3 sequence is 13 residues long. In DNA, the CDR3 is TGTGCCAGCAGTGAAAAGCCAAATTCACCCCTCCACTTT. It is translated as CASSEKPNSPLHF.

J is TRBJ2-3 and V is TRBV28; D could derive from TRBD1 or TRBD2 (6 bases each). Trimming left V 6 bases short and J 4 bases short, with 20 bases between. This CDR3 comprises 16 residues. CDR1 is MDHEN, CDR2 SYDVKM, per germline. The CDR3 nucleotides are TGTGCCAGCAGAGTACTAAAGTCCGGGGGCGCAGATACGCAGTATTTT. Residues: CASRVLKSGGADTQYF.

This chain links TRBV5-1 with TRBJ2-5; perhaps TRBD1 as D (6 bases). The germline V gene has CDR1 SGHRS and CDR2 YFSETQ. The CDR3 runs to 16 residues. Between the trimmed V and J ends, which lost 2 bases and 5 bases, there was a span of 19 bases. DNA of the CDR3: TGCGCCAGCAGCTTCGTTGGGGGCCCGGCCGAGGAGACCCAGTACTTC. It codes for CASSFVGGPAEETQYF. Looking up the rest from reference TRBV5-1 and TRBJ2-5 gives the full variable domain: KAGVTQTPRYLIKTRGQQVTLSCSPISGHRSVSWYQQTPGQGLQFLFEYFSETQRNKGNFPGRFSGRQFSNSRSEMNVSTLELGDSALYLCASSFVGGPAEETQYFGPGTRLLVL.

This chain links TRBV4-1 with TRBJ2-2; D is unresolved. This CDR3 is 15 amino acids long. Per germline, CDR1 MGHRA and CDR2 YSYEKL. V lost 4 bases to trimming and J lost 8 bases, with 17 bases between them. The CDR3 DNA is TGCGCCAGCAGCCTTACCAGGACCGGGCGGGGGGAGCTGTTTTTT. Translated: CASSLTRTGRGELFF.

The V call is TRBV2, the J call TRBJ2-7; perhaps TRBD2 as D (7 bases). Germline lookup yields CDR1 SNHLY and CDR2 FYNNEI. The CDR3 covers 13 residues. V was pared by 8 bases and J by 6 bases, with 17 bases between. The CDR3 here is CASLTRGAGEQYF. CDR3 bases: TGTGCCAGCCTAACCCGGGGGGCAGGCGAGCAGTACTTC.

This clone was counted between two and nine times. The chain has TRBV5-1 and TRBJ2-7; 10 bases are shared with TRBD1. Germline V gene data show CDR1 as SGHRS and CDR2 as YFSETQ. This CDR3 spans 15 amino acids. Losses at the gene ends were 4 bases for V and 7 bases for J; bases not matched to a gene: 11. The CDR3 here is CASSSRTGGFGEQYF. CDR3 DNA sequence: TGCGCCAGCAGCAGCCGGACAGGGGGGTTTGGGGAGCAGTACTTC.

CDR3 protein: CASSLGFEDDTQYF. The CDR3 nucleotides read TGCGCCAGCAGCTTAGGTTTCGAGGACGATACGCAGTATTTT. This chain connects TRBV5-1 to TRBJ2-3, with no clear D. From germline, CDR1 is SGHRS and CDR2 YFSETQ. With 2 bases removed from V and 6 bases from J, the gap between germline ends came to 13 bases. The CDR3 spans 14 residues.

With respect to this clone: At one end, the junction sequence differs from germline, possibly due to a read error. The gene calls are TRBV30 and TRBJ2-7, with D possibly being TRBD1 (5 bases). This CDR3 has 12 residues. The germline V gene encodes CDR1 GTSNPN and CDR2 SVGIG (reference sequence). The CDR3 sequence is CAWGGGHYEQCF. DNA for the CDR3: TGTGCCTGGGGCGGCGGACACTACGAGCAGTGCTTC.

The chain links TRBV30 to TRBJ1-5; no firm D call. The V gene lost 2 bases and the J gene lost 4 bases, with 9 bases spanning the gap. The CDR3 has 13 amino acids. The germline V gene has CDR1 GTSNPN and CDR2 SVGIG (reference sequence). The CDR3 sequence: CAWSYSENQPQHF. In nucleotides, the CDR3 is TGTGCCTGGAGTTATTCGGAAAATCAGCCCCAGCATTTT.